The 3 T cell receptor beta chains given below trace back to one sample, sequenced in a study of blood T cell repertoires in COVID-19. Data came from immunoSEQ multiplex PCR; TCRdb stores just in-frame clones and leaves some out. The sample shows about 140,000 clones, around nine tenths of them seen only once. The sample was peripheral blood. The receptors stem from a woman in her fifties or sixties with active or convalescent COVID-19.

The chain is built from TRBV19 and TRBJ1-2; 8 bases line up with TRBD1. The CDR3 spans 14 residues. With V trimmed by 5 bases and J by 4 bases, 6 bases remained unmatched. CDR1 is LNHDA and CDR2 is SQIVND in the germline V gene (reference sequence). The CDR3 DNA sequence: TGTGCCAGTAGTGTCGGACAGGGAGGCTATGGCTACACCTTC. Its translation is CASSVGQGGYGYTF.

The table lists this clone with a count of one. For the CDR3, the DNA is TGTGCCAGCAGCCGAGGCGGACACTCTAACTCTGGAAACACCATATATTTT. This gives the protein CASSRGGHSNSGNTIYF. The chain is built from TRBV6-6 and TRBJ1-3; D possibly corresponds to TRBD1 (5 bases). Germline loops: CDR1 MNHNY, CDR2 SVGAGI (reference sequence). The CDR3 contains 17 residues. Trimming took off 6 bases at V and 0 bases at J, with 18 bases between the two ends.

This clone came up once. This rearrangement joins TRBV11-2 to TRBJ2-1; maybe TRBD2 (6 bases). The CDR3 runs to 16 residues. The V gene's germline CDR1 is SGHAT and CDR2 FQNNGV. Deletions cut 5 bases from V and 0 bases from J, with 14 bases between. The CDR3 spells CASSPGNGSSYNEQFF. As DNA, the CDR3 is TGTGCCAGCAGCCCCGGGAACGGGAGCTCCTACAATGAGCAGTTCTTC.